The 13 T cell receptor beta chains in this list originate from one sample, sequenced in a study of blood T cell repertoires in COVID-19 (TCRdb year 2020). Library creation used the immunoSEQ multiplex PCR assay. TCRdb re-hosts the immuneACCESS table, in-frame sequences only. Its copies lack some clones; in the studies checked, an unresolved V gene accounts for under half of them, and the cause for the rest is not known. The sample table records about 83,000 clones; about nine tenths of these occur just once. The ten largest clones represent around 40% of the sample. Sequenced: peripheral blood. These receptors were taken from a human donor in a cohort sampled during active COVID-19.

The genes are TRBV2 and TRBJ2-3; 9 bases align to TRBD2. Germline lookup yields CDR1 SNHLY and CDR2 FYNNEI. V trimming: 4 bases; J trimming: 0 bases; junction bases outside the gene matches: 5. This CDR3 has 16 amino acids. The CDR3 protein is CASSGASGASTDTQYF. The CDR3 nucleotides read TGTGCCAGCAGTGGGGCTAGCGGGGCTAGCACAGATACGCAGTATTTT.

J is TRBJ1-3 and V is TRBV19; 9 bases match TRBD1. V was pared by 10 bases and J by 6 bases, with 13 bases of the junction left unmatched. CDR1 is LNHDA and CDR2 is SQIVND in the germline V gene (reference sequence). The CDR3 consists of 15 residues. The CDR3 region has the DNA TGTGCCACCCCACCCAGGACAGGGGAGGCAAACACCATATATTTT. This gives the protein CATPPRTGEANTIYF.

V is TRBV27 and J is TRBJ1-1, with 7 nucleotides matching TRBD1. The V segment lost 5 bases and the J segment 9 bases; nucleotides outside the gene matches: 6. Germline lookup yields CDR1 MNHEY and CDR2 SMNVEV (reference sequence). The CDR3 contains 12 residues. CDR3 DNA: TGTGCCAGCAGTACCGGGGACAGTAAAGCTTTCTTT. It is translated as CASSTGDSKAFF.

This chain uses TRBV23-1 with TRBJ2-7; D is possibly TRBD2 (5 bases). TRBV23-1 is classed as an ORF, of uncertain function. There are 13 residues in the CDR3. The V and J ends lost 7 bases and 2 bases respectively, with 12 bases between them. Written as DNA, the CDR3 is TGCGCCAGCACCGGCTGGGAGCCCTACGAGCAGTACTTC. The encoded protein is CASTGWEPYEQYF.

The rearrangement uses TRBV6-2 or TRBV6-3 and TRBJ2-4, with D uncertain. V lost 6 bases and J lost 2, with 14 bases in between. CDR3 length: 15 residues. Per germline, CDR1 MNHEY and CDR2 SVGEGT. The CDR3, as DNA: TGTGCCAGCAGCCCCCTGAGCGCCACCAAAAACATTCAGTACTTC. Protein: CASSPLSATKNIQYF.

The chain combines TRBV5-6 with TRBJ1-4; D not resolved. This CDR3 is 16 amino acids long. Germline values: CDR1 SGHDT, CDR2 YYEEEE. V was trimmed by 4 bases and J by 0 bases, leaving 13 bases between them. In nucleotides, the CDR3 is TGTGCCAGCAGCCGGCGGGCAACTTCAACTAATGAAAAACTGTTTTTT. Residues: CASSRRATSTNEKLFF.

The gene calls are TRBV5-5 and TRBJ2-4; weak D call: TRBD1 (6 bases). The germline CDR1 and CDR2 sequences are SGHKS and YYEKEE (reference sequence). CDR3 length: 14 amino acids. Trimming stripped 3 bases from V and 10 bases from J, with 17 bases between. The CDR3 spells CASSSLDRPGIQYF. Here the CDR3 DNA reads TGTGCCAGCAGCTCACTCGACAGGCCCGGGATTCAGTACTTC.

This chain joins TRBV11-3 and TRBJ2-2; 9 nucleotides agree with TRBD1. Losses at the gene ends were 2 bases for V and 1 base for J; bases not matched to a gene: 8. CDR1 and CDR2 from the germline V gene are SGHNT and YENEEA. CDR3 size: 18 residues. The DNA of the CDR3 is TGTGCCAGCAGCTTACAACAGGGGGCTAACCTGAACACCGGGGAGCTGTTTTTT. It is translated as CASSLQQGANLNTGELFF.

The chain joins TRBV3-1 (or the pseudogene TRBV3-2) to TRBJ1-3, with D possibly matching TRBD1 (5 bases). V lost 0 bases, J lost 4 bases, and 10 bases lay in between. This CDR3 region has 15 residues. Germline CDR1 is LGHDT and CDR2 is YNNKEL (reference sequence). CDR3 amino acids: CASSQDRAFGNTIYF. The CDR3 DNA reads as TGTGCCAGCAGCCAAGACAGGGCTTTCGGAAACACCATATATTTT.

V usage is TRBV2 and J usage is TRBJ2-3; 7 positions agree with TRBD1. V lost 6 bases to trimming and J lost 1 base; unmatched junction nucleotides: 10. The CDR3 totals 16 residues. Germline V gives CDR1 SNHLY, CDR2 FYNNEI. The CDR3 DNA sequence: TGTGCCAGCAGCTACGACAGGGTAGTGGGCACAGATACGCAGTATTTT. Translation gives CASSYDRVVGTDTQYF.

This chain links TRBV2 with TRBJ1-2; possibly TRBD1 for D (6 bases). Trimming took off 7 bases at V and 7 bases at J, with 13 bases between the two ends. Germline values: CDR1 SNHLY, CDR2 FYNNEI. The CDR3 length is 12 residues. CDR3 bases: TGTGCCAGCAACAGGGCGGGTAGTGGCTACACCTTC. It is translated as CASNRAGSGYTF. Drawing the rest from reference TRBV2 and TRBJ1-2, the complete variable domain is EPEVTQTPSHQVTQMGQEVILRCVPISNHLYFYWYRQILGQKVEFLVSFYNNEISEKSEIFDDQFSVERPDGSNFTLKIRSTKLEDSAMYFCASNRAGSGYTFGSGTRLTVV.

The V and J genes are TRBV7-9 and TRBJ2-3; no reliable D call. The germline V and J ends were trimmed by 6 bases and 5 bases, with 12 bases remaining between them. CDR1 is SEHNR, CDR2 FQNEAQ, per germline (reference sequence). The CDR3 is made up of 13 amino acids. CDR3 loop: CASSYVDVDTQYF. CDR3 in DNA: TGTGCCAGCAGTTACGTAGATGTAGATACGCAGTATTTT.

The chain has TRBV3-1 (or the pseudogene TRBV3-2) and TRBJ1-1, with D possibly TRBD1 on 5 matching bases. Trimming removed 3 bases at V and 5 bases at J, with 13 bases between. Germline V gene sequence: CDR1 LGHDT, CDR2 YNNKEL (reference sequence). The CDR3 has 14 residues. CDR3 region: CASSQLGGGTEAFF. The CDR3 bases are TGTGCCAGCAGCCAGCTCGGGGGGGGGACTGAAGCTTTCTTT.